The 19 T cell receptor beta chains below come from one sample, sequenced in a study of Ad26.COV2.S vaccination and SARS-CoV-2 variants. Measured with immunoSEQ multiplex PCR; TCRdb has only the in-frame clones, and not every one. Here the sample spans 43,000 or so clones, approximately 83% being singletons. The specimen comprised peripheral blood, sampled after recovery from COVID-19. These receptors were obtained from a human donor who had recovered from COVID-19.

This clone was observed a handful of times. The chain links TRBV6-4 to TRBJ2-2; D possibly corresponds to TRBD1 (6 bases). The CDR3 runs 14 residues. Trimming took off 6 bases at V and 2 bases at J, with 10 bases between the two ends. Germline-derived CDR1 and CDR2 are MRHNA and SNTAGT. The CDR3 DNA reads TGTGCCAGCAGCCCCGGGACAAACACCGGGGAGCTGTTTTTT. As protein: CASSPGTNTGELFF.

The rearrangement links TRBV5-6 to TRBJ2-4, with 8 bases fitting TRBD1. CDR3 size: 15 residues. The germline gives CDR1 SGHDT, CDR2 YYEEEE. J gave up 0 bases and V 3 bases, and 2 bases lay outside the gene matches. CDR3 in amino acids: CASSWTGLAKNIQYF. The CDR3 region has the DNA TGTGCCAGCAGCTGGACAGGGTTAGCCAAAAACATTCAGTACTTC.

The chain joins TRBV5-6 to TRBJ1-6, with TRBD1 as a possible D gene (5 bases). Germline CDR1 is SGHDT and CDR2 is YYEEEE. V was pared by 0 bases and J by 7 bases, with 20 bases between. The length of the CDR3 is 18 residues. This CDR3 reads CASSLAPETGVGNSPLHF. DNA of the CDR3: TGTGCCAGCAGCTTGGCTCCCGAAACGGGGGTCGGCAATTCACCCCTCCACTTT.

The table lists this clone with a count of one. The chain recombines TRBV18 with TRBJ1-1; no clear D. The CDR3 extends over 14 amino acids. The germline CDR1 and CDR2 sequences are KGHSH and LQKENI. Deletions cut 4 bases from V and 8 bases from J, with 17 bases between. The CDR3 nucleotides read TGTGCCAGCTCACTAACCGATAAATTGCAGGAAGCTTTCTTT. It yields the protein CASSLTDKLQEAFF.

This chain uses TRBV11-2 with TRBJ1-1; D perhaps matches TRBD1 (6 bases). CDR3 length equals 16 residues. V lost 2 bases and J 5 bases, leaving 18 bases between the germline ends. Per germline, CDR1 SGHAT and CDR2 FQNNGV. In nucleotides, the CDR3 is TGTGCCAGCAGCTTATATGTCGGAACAGGGAGGACTGAAGCTTTCTTT. Protein product: CASSLYVGTGRTEAFF.

The V and J genes are TRBV9 and TRBJ1-4; D uncertain. Deletions cut 0 bases from V and 5 bases from J, with 14 bases between. Looked up from germline, CDR1 is SGDLS and CDR2 is YYNGEE. The CDR3 consists of 16 residues. The CDR3 region is CASSVGVRTINEKLFF. The CDR3 bases are TGTGCCAGCAGCGTAGGTGTCCGAACCATCAATGAAAAACTGTTTTTT.

The chain carries TRBV5-1 and TRBJ1-2; no firm D call. Germline V gives CDR1 SGHRS, CDR2 YFSETQ. V was clipped by 0 bases and J by 0 bases, with 6 bases between them. The CDR3 is made up of 14 amino acids. CDR3 region: CASSLETANYGYTF. The CDR3 nucleotides are TGCGCCAGCAGCTTGGAGACGGCTAACTATGGCTACACCTTC.

This chain joins TRBV11-1 and TRBJ2-1, with D hard to call. With 7 bases removed from V and 0 bases from J, the gap between germline ends came to 13 bases. This CDR3 has 15 residues. Germline V gene sequence: CDR1 SGHAT, CDR2 FQDESV (reference sequence). The CDR3 DNA is TGTGCCAGCATGCCGACTGTGAGCTCCTACAATGAGCAGTTCTTC. Protein sequence: CASMPTVSSYNEQFF. The variable domain in full, completed from reference TRBV11-1 and TRBJ2-1, reads EAEVAQSPRYKITEKSQAVAFWCDPISGHATLYWYRQILGQGPELLVQFQDESVVDDSQLPKDRFSAERLKGVDSTLKIQPAELGDSAMYLCASMPTVSSYNEQFFGPGTRLTVL.

The chain recombines TRBV15 with TRBJ1-2; weak D call: TRBD1 (6 bases). CDR3 length equals 16 residues. V lost 1 base and J lost 4, with 16 bases in between. Germline assignment: CDR1 LNHNV and CDR2 YYDKDF (reference sequence). CDR3 protein: CATSRGEGGDPYGYTF. The CDR3 DNA is TGTGCCACCAGCAGAGGGGAGGGGGGGGATCCCTATGGCTACACCTTC.

A few counts support this clone. The chain carries TRBV6-1 and TRBJ2-5; 7 bases align to TRBD2. This CDR3 is 14 amino acids long. Germline CDR1 reads MNHNS; CDR2 reads SASEGT. V dropped 1 base and J dropped 2; count of bases not matched to a gene: 1. The CDR3 spells CASSEVGGQETQYF. CDR3 coding DNA: TGTGCCAGCAGTGAAGTGGGGGGGCAAGAGACCCAGTACTTC.

The V call is TRBV2, the J call TRBJ2-7; D remains ambiguous. Germline V gene data show CDR1 as SNHLY and CDR2 as FYNNEI. The germline V and J ends were trimmed by 6 bases and 2 bases, with 8 bases remaining between them. The CDR3 runs 12 residues. CDR3 region: CASSRPPYEQYF. The CDR3 nucleotides read TGTGCCAGCAGCAGGCCCCCCTACGAGCAGTACTTC.

This chain connects TRBV19 to TRBJ1-5, with unresolved D. This CDR3 spans 13 amino acids. Germline loops: CDR1 LNHDA, CDR2 SQIVND (reference sequence). V was pared by 6 bases and J by 5 bases, with 11 bases between. CDR3 amino acids: CASRRTGDQPQHF. CDR3 nucleotides: TGTGCCAGTAGGCGGACGGGAGATCAGCCCCAGCATTTT.

The rearrangement links TRBV30 to TRBJ1-1; D unclear. CDR1 and CDR2 (germline): GTSNPN, SVGIG (reference sequence). This CDR3 has 13 residues. The V gene lost 3 bases and the J gene lost 1 base, with 9 bases spanning the gap. CDR3 in amino acids: CAWRARRNTEAFF. The CDR3 DNA is TGTGCCTGGAGGGCCAGGAGGAACACTGAAGCTTTCTTT.

The genes are TRBV14 and TRBJ2-2; D unclear. CDR1 and CDR2 from the germline V gene are SGHDN and FVKESK. V dropped 1 base and J dropped 7 bases, with 10 bases sitting between them. There are 14 residues in the CDR3. CDR3 DNA sequence: TGTGCCAGCAGCCAAGGGGTGTGGGTCGGGGAGCTGTTTTTT. Translated: CASSQGVWVGELFF.

In nucleotides, the CDR3 is TGTGCCAGCAGTTACCCTGCAGGGGCACGGGCCTATGGCTACACCTTC. It yields the protein CASSYPAGARAYGYTF. The chain joins TRBV6-6 to TRBJ1-2; tentatively, D is TRBD1 (6 bases). The V end lost 2 bases, the J end lost 4 bases, and 17 bases lay between the germline ends. The CDR3 is made up of 16 amino acids. CDR1 is MNHNY and CDR2 is SVGAGI in the germline V gene (reference sequence).

A single count supports this clone. The V and J genes are TRBV12-5 and TRBJ1-3, with unresolved D. This CDR3 has 13 amino acids. V was clipped by 0 bases and J by 4 bases, with 4 bases between them. Germline V CDR1 and CDR2: LGHNT, FRNRAP. CDR3 loop: CASGLVAGNTIYF. CDR3 DNA sequence: TGTGCTAGTGGTTTGGTAGCCGGAAACACCATATATTTT.

V is TRBV5-6 and J is TRBJ2-3; no reliable D call. Trimming left V 1 base short and J 3 bases short, with 9 bases between. The CDR3 is made up of 14 amino acids. From germline, CDR1 is SGHDT and CDR2 YYEEEE. CDR3 amino acids: CASSLRSLTDTQYF. CDR3 coding DNA: TGTGCCAGCAGCTTGAGGAGTCTAACAGATACGCAGTATTTT.

This clone has a single count. This chain joins TRBV18 and TRBJ2-7; the match to TRBD2 covers 12 bases. With V trimmed by 6 bases and J by 3 bases, 6 bases remained unmatched. This CDR3 region has 15 residues. CDR1 and CDR2 (germline): KGHSH, LQKENI. The CDR3 sequence: CASSLTSGRVYEQYF. DNA for the CDR3: TGTGCCAGCTCCCTGACTAGCGGGAGAGTCTACGAGCAGTACTTC.

This chain connects TRBV6-6 to TRBJ2-5; D is unresolved. The germline V gene encodes CDR1 MNHNY and CDR2 SVGAGI (reference sequence). The CDR3 extends over 13 amino acids. Trimming removed 8 bases from V and 1 base from J, with 11 bases in between. The CDR3 protein is CASWRRLQETQYF. DNA of the CDR3: TGTGCCAGCTGGCGACGTCTCCAAGAGACCCAGTACTTC.